The rows below give T cell receptor beta chains drawn from one sample of a study of T cell changes during pregnancy in multiple sclerosis. Measured with immunoSEQ multiplex PCR; TCRdb has only the in-frame clones, and not every one. The sample consists of approximately 49,000 clones, 80% to 95% of them appearing once. The material sequenced was peripheral blood, taken after pregnancy. These receptors were collected from a female donor with multiple sclerosis, enrolled in a pregnancy study. Each CDR3 is given with its conserved first and last residue. A D gene is named only where the DNA matches it firmly. Only some rows state a clone size, as once, few, many or a class for expanded clones.

NA TRBJ2-1 TRBV4-2 TRBD1 TGTGCCAGCAGCCACTCTTCCGAGGGGGCTTACAATGAGCAGTTCTTC CASSHSSEGAYNEQFF
few TRBJ2-7 TRBV7-2 TRBD2 TGTGCCAGCAGCTTAGACGGCGGGGGGCCGTTGGAGCAGTACTTC CASSLDGGGPLEQYF
once TRBJ1-2 TRBV5-4 NA TGTGCCAGCAGCTTGGCCGGTTGGGTCGGGTGGGACTATGGCTACACCTTC CASSLAGWVGWDYGYTF
NA TRBJ2-3 TRBV7-2 TRBD1 TGTGCCAGCAGCGAGACAGGGTTGCGGGCAGATACGCAGTATTTT CASSETGLRADTQYF
NA TRBJ1-1 TRBV6-1 TRBD1 TGTGCCAGCAGTGCAGGGGGATGGGGAGCTTTCTTT CASSAGGWGAFF
NA TRBJ2-1 TRBV7-2 NA TGTGCCAGCAGCCCGGGGTCCTACAATGAGCAGTTCTTC CASSPGSYNEQFF
NA TRBJ1-3 TRBV30 TRBD1 TGTGCCTGCAACGACAGGGGAGGAAACACCATATATTTT CACNDRGGNTIYF
NA TRBJ2-3 TRBV5-4 TRBD2 TGTGCCAGCCGACCGGGAGGTAGGACAGATACGCAGTATTTT CASRPGGRTDTQYF
NA TRBJ2-1 TRBV5-4 TRBD2 TGTGCCAGCAGCTTGGCCGTACAGCGGGGGGGCCGGAATGAGCAGTTCTTC CASSLAVQRGGRNEQFF
NA TRBJ1-2 TRBV19 TRBD1 TGTGCCAGTACTATTCCGGGACAGGGTCACTATGGCTACACCTTC CASTIPGQGHYGYTF
once TRBJ2-1 TRBV7-2 TRBD2 TGTGCCAGCAGCCGCTTTCGGAGGGGCCTAGCGGATGAGCAGTTCTTC CASSRFRRGLADEQFF
NA TRBJ1-1 TRBV6-1 NA TGTGCCAGCAGTGAAGATGGGCCCACTGAAGCTTTCTTT CASSEDGPTEAFF
NA TRBJ2-1 TRBV15 TRBD1 TGTGCCACCAGCATGACAGGGCAAGGGCCAATCAATGAGCAGTTCTTC CATSMTGQGPINEQFF
once TRBJ1-3 TRBV19 TRBD1 TGTGCCAGTAGTATGGGGGACAGAGGCATCTCTGGAAACACCATATATTTT CASSMGDRGISGNTIYF
NA TRBJ1-6 TRBV4-3 NA TGCGCCAGCAGCCAAGATACGAGGAACTCACCCCTCCACTTT CASSQDTRNSPLHF
once TRBJ2-3 TRBV11-3 NA TGTGCCAGCAGCTTAGGGGGGCGGAGAGTCGATACGCAGTATTTT CASSLGGRRVDTQYF
once TRBJ1-1 TRBV19 TRBD1 TGTGCCAGTAGACAACAGGGGCCGAACACTGAAGCTTTCTTT CASRQQGPNTEAFF